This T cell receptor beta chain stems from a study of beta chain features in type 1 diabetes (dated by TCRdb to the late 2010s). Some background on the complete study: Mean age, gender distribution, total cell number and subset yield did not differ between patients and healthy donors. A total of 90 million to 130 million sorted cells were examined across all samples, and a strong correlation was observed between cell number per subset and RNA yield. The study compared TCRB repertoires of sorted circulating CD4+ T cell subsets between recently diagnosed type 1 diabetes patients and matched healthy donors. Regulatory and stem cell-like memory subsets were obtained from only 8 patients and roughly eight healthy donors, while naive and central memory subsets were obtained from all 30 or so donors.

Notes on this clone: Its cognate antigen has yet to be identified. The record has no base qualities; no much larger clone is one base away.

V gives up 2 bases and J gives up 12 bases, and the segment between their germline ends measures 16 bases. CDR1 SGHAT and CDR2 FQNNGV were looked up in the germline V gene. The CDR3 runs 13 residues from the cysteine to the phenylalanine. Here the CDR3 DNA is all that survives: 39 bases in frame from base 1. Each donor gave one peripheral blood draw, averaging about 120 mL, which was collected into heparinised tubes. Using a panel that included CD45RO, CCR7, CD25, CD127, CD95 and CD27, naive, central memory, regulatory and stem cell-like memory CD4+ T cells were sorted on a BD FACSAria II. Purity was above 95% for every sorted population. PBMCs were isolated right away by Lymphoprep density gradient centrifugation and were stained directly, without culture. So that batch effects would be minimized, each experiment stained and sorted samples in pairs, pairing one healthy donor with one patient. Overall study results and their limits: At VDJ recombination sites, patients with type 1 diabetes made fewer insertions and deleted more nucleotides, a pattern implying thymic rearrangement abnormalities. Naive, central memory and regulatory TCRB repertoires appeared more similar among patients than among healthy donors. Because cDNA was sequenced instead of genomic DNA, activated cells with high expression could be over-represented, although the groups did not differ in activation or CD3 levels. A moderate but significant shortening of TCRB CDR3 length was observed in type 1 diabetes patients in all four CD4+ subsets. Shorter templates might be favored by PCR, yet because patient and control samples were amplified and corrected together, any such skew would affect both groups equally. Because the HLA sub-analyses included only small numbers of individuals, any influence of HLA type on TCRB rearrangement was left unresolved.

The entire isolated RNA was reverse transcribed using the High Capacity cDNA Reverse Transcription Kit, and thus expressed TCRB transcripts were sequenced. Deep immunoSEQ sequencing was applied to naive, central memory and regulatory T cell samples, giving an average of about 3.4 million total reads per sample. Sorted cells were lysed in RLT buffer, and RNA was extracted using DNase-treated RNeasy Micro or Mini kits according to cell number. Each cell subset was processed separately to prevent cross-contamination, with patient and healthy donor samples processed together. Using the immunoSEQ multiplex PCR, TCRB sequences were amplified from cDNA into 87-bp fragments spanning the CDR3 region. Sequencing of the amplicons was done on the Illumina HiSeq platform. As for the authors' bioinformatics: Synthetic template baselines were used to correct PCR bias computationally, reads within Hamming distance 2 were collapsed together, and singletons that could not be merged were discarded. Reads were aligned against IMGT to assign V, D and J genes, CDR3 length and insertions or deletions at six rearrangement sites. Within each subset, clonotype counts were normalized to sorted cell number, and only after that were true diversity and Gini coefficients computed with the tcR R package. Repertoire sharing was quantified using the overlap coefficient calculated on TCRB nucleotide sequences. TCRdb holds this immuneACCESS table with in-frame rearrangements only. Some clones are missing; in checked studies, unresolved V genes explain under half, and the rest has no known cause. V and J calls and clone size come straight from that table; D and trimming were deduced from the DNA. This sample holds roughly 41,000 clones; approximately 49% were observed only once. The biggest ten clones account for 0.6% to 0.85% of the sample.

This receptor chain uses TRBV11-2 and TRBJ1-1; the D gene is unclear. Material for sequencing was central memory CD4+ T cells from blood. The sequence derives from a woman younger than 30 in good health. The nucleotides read TGTGCCAGCAGCTTAATCGAGGGAGTGTTGTCTTTCTTT. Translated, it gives CASSLIEGVLSFF.